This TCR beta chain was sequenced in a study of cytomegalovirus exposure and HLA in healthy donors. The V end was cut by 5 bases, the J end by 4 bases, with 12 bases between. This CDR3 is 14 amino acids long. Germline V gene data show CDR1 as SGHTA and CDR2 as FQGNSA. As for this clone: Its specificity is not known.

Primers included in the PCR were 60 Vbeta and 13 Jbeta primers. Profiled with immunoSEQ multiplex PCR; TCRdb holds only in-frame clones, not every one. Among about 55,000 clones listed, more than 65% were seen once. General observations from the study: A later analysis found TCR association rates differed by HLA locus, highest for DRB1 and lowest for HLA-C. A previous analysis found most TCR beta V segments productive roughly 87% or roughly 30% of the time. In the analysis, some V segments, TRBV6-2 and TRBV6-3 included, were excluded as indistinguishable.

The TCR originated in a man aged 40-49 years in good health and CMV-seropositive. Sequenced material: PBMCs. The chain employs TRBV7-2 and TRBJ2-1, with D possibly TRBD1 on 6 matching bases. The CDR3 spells CASSPQGMYNEQFF. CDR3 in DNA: TGTGCCAGCAGCCCCCAGGGGATGTACAATGAGCAGTTCTTC.